This T cell receptor (beta chain) was identified in a study of regulatory T cells in long-lasting Graves disease. This clonotype came up many times. Construction of the TCR beta libraries employed iRepertoire HTBI primers in conjunction with Arm-PCR of CDR3 regions. TCRdb reprocessed the multiplex PCR reads with MiXCR, giving one entry per CDR3 protein. The sample holds around 450,000 distinct CDR3 sequences, 15% seen once. Time point meaning: newly diagnosed GD, antithyroid drugs for less than 3 months. Isolated PBMC RNA provided the starting material for the TCR library. CDR1 is MDHEN, CDR2 SYDVKM, per germline. Trimming took 6 bases from V and 6 from J; bases not matched to a gene: 1. The CDR3 has 12 residues. Separately, the same data were catalogued under a study of T cells in Graves' hyperthyroidism and ophthalmopathy.

The sequencing used peripheral blood mononuclear cells (PBMCs), collected at new diagnosis, from a patient treated with antithyroid drugs. V and J are TRBV28 and TRBJ2-7; 11 bases map to TRBD2. The sequence was obtained from a woman aged 25 to 45 with Graves disease. The CDR3 is CASRLAGAEQYF. The CDR3 region has the DNA TGTGCCAGCAGACTAGCGGGAGCCGAGCAGTACTTC.